These 32 T cell receptor beta chains originate from one sample sequenced in a study of cytomegalovirus exposure and HLA in healthy donors. The data were produced by immunoSEQ multiplex PCR, yet TCRdb's version contains in-frame clones alone and is incomplete. The sample has 150,000 to 200,000 clones, about 90% seen once; the top ten hold 4% to 5%. Sequencing input: PBMCs. The source of these receptors is a man aged 18 to 35 in good health and CMV-seropositive.

This sequence joins TRBV5-1 and TRBJ2-7; 13 bases line up with TRBD2. There are 16 residues in the CDR3. Germline CDR1 is SGHRS and CDR2 is YFSETQ. V shed 0 bases, J shed 7 bases, and the junction held 7 bases outside the gene matches. The CDR3 region is CASSLVGLAGASEQYF. The CDR3 DNA reads TGCGCCAGCAGCTTGGTTGGACTAGCGGGGGCATCAGAGCAGTACTTC.

The gene calls are TRBV5-1 and TRBJ2-7, with TRBD1 matching 7 bases. The CDR3 length is 15 residues. Per the germline V gene, CDR1 is SGHRS and CDR2 is YFSETQ. The junction had 9 bases not matched to a gene; V was cut back by 0 bases and J by 6 bases. CDR3 sequence reads: CASSLEGGPGSEQYF. The DNA of the CDR3 is TGCGCCAGCAGCTTGGAAGGGGGCCCAGGGTCCGAGCAGTACTTC.

About this clone: Compared with germline, one end of the junction differs, possibly owing to a read error. The genes are TRBV7-7 and TRBJ2-7; 9 bases are shared with TRBD2. CDR1 and CDR2 (germline): SSHAT, FNYEAQ (reference sequence). This CDR3 contains 13 residues. The CDR3 DNA reads as TGTGCTAGCAGCGGGACTAGCATGGGCGAGCAGTACTTC. It encodes CASSGTSMGEQYF.

This chain joins TRBV7-9 and TRBJ2-1, with 14 bases that match TRBD2. Germline V gene sequence: CDR1 SEHNR, CDR2 FQNEAQ (reference sequence). The CDR3 is made up of 14 amino acids. With V trimmed by 6 bases and J by 8 bases, 3 bases remained unmatched. The CDR3 DNA reads TGTGCCAGCAGGGGACTAGCGGGAGAGTATGAGCAGTTCTTC. It is translated as CASRGLAGEYEQFF.

This sequence joins TRBV7-9 and TRBJ1-2, with TRBD1 matching over 12 bases. Germline lookup yields CDR1 SEHNR and CDR2 FQNEAQ (reference sequence). J lost 8 bases, V lost 3 bases, and 4 bases had no gene match. This CDR3 contains 14 residues. CDR3 amino acids: CASSLGQGAQGYTF. In DNA form, the CDR3 reads TGTGCCAGCAGCTTGGGACAGGGGGCGCAGGGCTACACCTTC.

The chain is built from TRBV4-2 and TRBJ2-2, with a tentative D call TRBD1 (5 bases). CDR3 length: 16 amino acids. Germline CDR1 reads LGHNA; CDR2 reads YNFKEQ. Trimming left V 0 bases short and J 4 bases short, with 12 bases between. CDR3 sequence: CASSQDRGIVTGELFF. The CDR3 DNA reads TGTGCCAGCAGCCAAGATAGGGGCATCGTCACCGGGGAGCTGTTTTTT.

Notes on this clone: The sample carries other DNA sequences with the same CDR3. This chain links TRBV18 with TRBJ2-7; 7 nucleotides line up with TRBD1. The CDR3 consists of 14 residues. Per germline, CDR1 KGHSH and CDR2 LQKENI. V was pared by 3 bases and J by 1 base, with 3 bases of the junction left unmatched. CDR3 nucleotides: TGTGCCAGCTCACCGAGACAGGGATCCTACGAGCAGTACTTC. Protein: CASSPRQGSYEQYF.

This chain uses TRBV18 with TRBJ2-7; TRBD2 is a possible D gene (6 bases). Germline CDR1 and CDR2: KGHSH and LQKENI. V gave up 5 bases and J gave up 2 bases, with 13 bases separating them. The CDR3 covers 14 residues. The CDR3 region is CASSGTPGPYEQYF. The CDR3 nucleotides are TGTGCCAGCTCAGGGACTCCAGGGCCCTACGAGCAGTACTTC.

The CDR3, as DNA: TGTGCCAGCAGTCGGACTAGCGGGAGATCCTACGAGCAGTACTTC. Amino acids: CASSRTSGRSYEQYF. V and J are TRBV9 and TRBJ2-7, with 13 bases aligning to TRBD2. J lost 1 base, V lost 5 bases, and 3 bases had no gene match. This CDR3 is 15 amino acids long. Germline V CDR1 and CDR2: SGDLS, YYNGEE.

The chain joins TRBV6-1 to TRBJ2-1; D unclear. The CDR3 loop spans 13 amino acids. V dropped 6 bases and J dropped 1 base, with 7 bases sitting between them. The germline V gene encodes CDR1 MNHNS and CDR2 SASEGT. CDR3 bases: TGTGCCAGCAGGGTAGTATCCTACAATGAGCAGTTCTTC. It yields the protein CASRVVSYNEQFF.

The chain carries TRBV28 and TRBJ2-7, with 7 bases matching TRBD1. Germline V gene lookup returns CDR1 MDHEN and CDR2 SYDVKM. V shed 5 bases and J 3 bases; nucleotides not matched to a gene: 16. The CDR3 extends over 17 amino acids. The CDR3 loop is CASSEGDIRGIGYEQYF. Written as DNA, the CDR3 is TGTGCCAGCAGTGAGGGAGACATCAGGGGGATAGGCTACGAGCAGTACTTC.

The gene calls are TRBV7-3 and TRBJ2-1, with TRBD2 matching 13 bases. Germline V gene lookup returns CDR1 SGHTA and CDR2 FQGTGA. J gave up 1 base and V 5 bases, and 8 bases lay outside the gene matches. This CDR3 is 18 amino acids long. CDR3 coding DNA: TGTGCCAGCAGCCCCGGACTAGCGGGAGTAACATCCTACAATGAGCAGTTCTTC. Translated: CASSPGLAGVTSYNEQFF.

The rearrangement joins TRBV5-1 to TRBJ1-5, with TRBD1 matching 11 bases. Germline CDR1 and CDR2: SGHRS and YFSETQ. J gave up 6 bases and V 4 bases, and 3 bases lay outside the gene matches. CDR3 size: 14 residues. This chain's CDR3 is CASSQGTGGQPQHF. CDR3 in DNA: TGCGCCAGCAGCCAAGGGACAGGGGGTCAGCCCCAGCATTTT.

This chain uses TRBV7-8 with TRBJ2-2, with a possible D match to TRBD2 (6 bases). The CDR3 spans 22 residues. V shed 2 bases and J shed 0 bases, with 28 bases lying between them. The germline gives CDR1 SGHVS, CDR2 FQNEAQ. The CDR3 is CASSLIYPSRRERLTNTGELFF. CDR3 bases: TGTGCCAGCAGCTTAATTTACCCATCTCGGCGGGAAAGACTAACGAACACCGGGGAGCTGTTTTTT.

V is TRBV11-3 and J is TRBJ2-7; 9 nucleotides line up with TRBD2. V lost 2 bases, J lost 3 bases, and 5 bases stayed unmatched. CDR1 and CDR2 from the germline V gene are SGHNT and YENEEA. The CDR3 covers 15 residues. The chain's CDR3 is CASSLTAGGHYEQYF. Written as DNA, the CDR3 is TGTGCCAGCAGCTTAACAGCGGGAGGCCACTACGAGCAGTACTTC. Complete variable domain (other parts from reference TRBV11-3 and TRBJ2-7): EAGVVQSPRYKIIEKKQPVAFWCNPISGHNTLYWYLQNLGQGPELLIRYENEEAVDDSQLPKDRFSAERLKGVDSTLKIQPAELGDSAVYLCASSLTAGGHYEQYFGPGTRLTVT.

The chain uses TRBV4-1 and TRBJ1-2, with TRBD1 as a possible D gene (6 bases). This CDR3 region has 14 residues. CDR1 is MGHRA and CDR2 is YSYEKL in the germline V gene. V lost 3 bases and J lost 8, with 16 bases in between. The CDR3 nucleotides are TGCGCCAGCAGCCAGGTAACAGGGATCCAGGGCTACACCTTC. It translates to CASSQVTGIQGYTF.

V and J are TRBV29-1 and TRBJ1-1, with 8 positions matching TRBD1. In germline, CDR1 is SQVTM, CDR2 ANQGSEA. J was trimmed by 8 bases and V by 6 bases; bases with no gene match: 5. The CDR3 has 11 residues. The CDR3 loop is CSVRQGSEAFF. CDR3 in DNA: TGCAGCGTGAGACAGGGGAGCGAAGCTTTCTTT.

J is TRBJ2-5 and V is TRBV5-1, with D perhaps matching TRBD2 (6 bases). Germline CDR1 is SGHRS and CDR2 is YFSETQ. Trimming pared 1 base from V and 3 bases from J, leaving 16 bases between. CDR3 length equals 16 residues. CDR3 DNA sequence: TGCGCCAGCAGCTTGAGATCCCCGCGGGGAAAAGAGACCCAGTACTTC. This codes for CASSLRSPRGKETQYF.

A single count supports this clone. The chain carries TRBV5-8 and TRBJ1-1; D is possibly TRBD1 (6 bases). Germline V lookup: CDR1 SGHTS, CDR2 YDEGEE. This CDR3 has 15 amino acids. Trimming removed 2 bases at V and 5 bases at J, with 16 bases between. The CDR3 nucleotides read TGTGCCAGCAGCTTAGAGCAGGGGTTTTGGACTGAAGCTTTCTTT. It codes for CASSLEQGFWTEAFF.

The chain links TRBV2 to TRBJ2-7; 8 bases fit TRBD2. This CDR3 contains 14 residues. V gave up 4 bases and J gave up 3 bases; unmatched junction bases: 5. Germline V gene data show CDR1 as SNHLY and CDR2 as FYNNEI. CDR3 coding DNA: TGTGCCAGCAGTGGGGGGACTAGTATCTACGAGCAGTACTTC. Its translation is CASSGGTSIYEQYF.

The chain employs TRBV5-1 and TRBJ2-1; TRBD2 aligns across 8 bases. This CDR3 region has 18 residues. Per germline, CDR1 SGHRS and CDR2 YFSETQ. V was pared by 2 bases and J by 3 bases, with 13 bases of the junction left unmatched. DNA for the CDR3: TGCGCCAGCAGCTTCGGTCGAGCGGGAGCGTCGGGCTACAATGAGCAGTTCTTC. Its translation: CASSFGRAGASGYNEQFF.

This clone was counted only a few times. The V call is TRBV10-1, the J call TRBJ2-1; 9 nucleotides agree with TRBD2. The junction had 1 base not matched to a gene; V was cut back by 2 bases and J by 8 bases. Germline loops: CDR1 WNHNN, CDR2 SYGVQD (reference sequence). The CDR3 runs to 13 residues. CDR3 DNA sequence: TGCGCCAGCAGTGAGGGGACTAGCTATGAGCAGTTCTTC. It codes for CASSEGTSYEQFF.

The chain carries TRBV27 and TRBJ1-5, with TRBD1 identical over 9 bases. The CDR3 sequence is 19 residues long. The germline V gene encodes CDR1 MNHEY and CDR2 SMNVEV (reference sequence). J was trimmed by 9 bases and V by 5 bases; bases with no gene match: 23. In DNA form, the CDR3 reads TGTGCCAGCAGTCCACTGGGGACAGGGCCCGAACAGCCAAGGAGGCCCCAGCATTTT. Its translation is CASSPLGTGPEQPRRPQHF.

This chain joins TRBV11-2 and TRBJ2-3; TRBD2 agrees at 11 bases. CDR3 length equals 15 residues. The germline gives CDR1 SGHAT, CDR2 FQNNGV. V was clipped by 5 bases and J by 1 base; unmatched bases: 2. The CDR3 is CASSPLAGGTDTQYF. The CDR3 DNA is TGTGCCAGCAGCCCACTAGCGGGGGGCACAGATACGCAGTATTTT.

The rearrangement uses TRBV7-2 and TRBJ2-6; 10 bases map to TRBD2. The germline V gene has CDR1 SGHTA and CDR2 FQGNSA. Trimming took 2 bases from V and 3 from J; bases not matched to a gene: 1. The CDR3 consists of 16 residues. CDR3 protein: CASSLLAGVGANVLTF. CDR3 nucleotides: TGTGCCAGCAGCTTACTAGCGGGAGTTGGGGCCAACGTCCTGACTTTC.

This clone was detected once. The rearrangement uses TRBV18 and TRBJ2-7, with a tentative D call TRBD1 (7 bases). This CDR3 has 16 residues. CDR1 is KGHSH and CDR2 is LQKENI in the germline V gene. With 0 bases removed from V and 4 bases from J, the gap between germline ends came to 16 bases. The CDR3 region has the DNA TGTGCCAGCTCACCACCGGTTTCCAGGGGGAGGTACGAGCAGTACTTC. It yields the protein CASSPPVSRGRYEQYF. Supplemented by reference TRBV18 and TRBJ2-7, the full variable domain reads NAGVMQNPRHLVRRRGQEARLRCSPMKGHSHVYWYRQLPEEGLKFMVYLQKENIIDESGMPKERFSAEFPKEGPSILRIQQVVRGDSAAYFCASSPPVSRGRYEQYFGPGTRLTVT.

This chain uses TRBV13 with TRBJ2-3; 10 bases are a match to TRBD2. In germline, CDR1 is PRHDT, CDR2 FYEKMQ (reference sequence). Unmatched junction bases numbered 2, after V lost 4 bases and J lost 1 base. The CDR3 is 15 residues long. CDR3 nucleotides: TGTGCCAGCAGCTGGACTAGCGGAGGCACAGATACGCAGTATTTT. Translated, it gives CASSWTSGGTDTQYF.

The chain links TRBV28 to TRBJ1-5; perhaps TRBD1 as D (6 bases). The CDR3 length is 16 residues. The V end was cut by 1 base, the J end by 0 bases, with 10 bases between. In germline, CDR1 is MDHEN, CDR2 SYDVKM. This CDR3 is CASSLFSGASNQPQHF. In nucleotides, the CDR3 is TGTGCCAGCAGTTTATTCTCAGGGGCTAGCAATCAGCCCCAGCATTTT.

The CDR3 loop is CASSPSGNGGELFF. CDR3 coding DNA: TGCGCCAGCAGCCCTAGCGGGAATGGCGGGGAGCTGTTTTTT. The chain has TRBV4-1 and TRBJ2-2; 9 bases align to TRBD2. Germline-derived CDR1 and CDR2 are MGHRA and YSYEKL. With V trimmed by 4 bases and J by 7 bases, 4 bases remained unmatched. The CDR3 consists of 14 residues.

The V call is TRBV30, the J call TRBJ2-1; 7 bases are shared with TRBD1. Germline trimming cut 5 bases from V and 2 bases from J; bases unmatched to any gene: 0. Germline CDR1 is GTSNPN and CDR2 is SVGIG (reference sequence). The CDR3 is made up of 12 amino acids. CDR3 coding DNA: TGTGCCTGGGACAGGGCCTACAATGAGCAGTTCTTC. The encoded protein is CAWDRAYNEQFF.

The rearrangement joins TRBV2 to TRBJ2-2, with D perhaps matching TRBD1 (6 bases). CDR3 length: 14 residues. CDR1 is SNHLY and CDR2 is FYNNEI in the germline V gene. V lost 2 bases, J lost 3 bases, and 7 bases lay in between. The CDR3 region is CASSEQGYTGELFF. CDR3 nucleotides: TGTGCCAGCAGTGAACAGGGGTACACCGGGGAGCTGTTTTTT.

This chain connects TRBV25-1 to TRBJ2-4, with D possibly matching TRBD1 (6 bases). The V gene's germline CDR1 is MGHDK and CDR2 SYGVNS. V lost 4 bases, J lost 12 bases, and 16 bases lay in between. The CDR3 covers 13 residues. CDR3 residues: CASSATGTIPQYF. CDR3 DNA sequence: TGTGCCAGCAGTGCGACCGGGACAATCCCTCAGTACTTC.